This T cell receptor beta chain was recorded in a study of T cells after yellow fever vaccination. Study observations and caveats: Across the CD4 and CD8 compartments, a small share of clonotypes was present in both.

About this clonotype itself: Its antigen is still unknown.

Synthesis of TCR cDNA relied on 5'RACE template switching, which attached a universal primer site and UMIs. One entry per CDR3 protein results from TCRdb running MiXCR on the 5' RACE reads. This table has approximately 510,000 distinct CDR3 sequences, about a fifth appearing once. Germline V gene lookup returns CDR1 SGHRS and CDR2 YFSETQ. V lost 4 bases, J lost 6 bases, and 2 bases stayed unmatched. This CDR3 is built from 12 residues. This TCR was sampled from a man aged 18 to 29 who received the YFV17D yellow fever vaccine. The starting material was PBMCs, obtained approximately 20 days after the first yellow fever vaccination. The chain recombines TRBV5-1 with TRBJ1-2, with TRBD1 matching over 8 bases. CDR3 bases: TGCGCCAGCAGCGTACAGGGGGATGGCTACACCTTC. This gives the protein CASSVQGDGYTF.